Reported below is one T cell receptor beta chain. The data are from a study of blood T cell repertoires in COVID-19. The wider study: Samples representing acute and convalescent COVID-19 were sourced from the United States, Italy and Spain. T cells, B-cell-depleted T cells, or PBMCs supplied cDNA or gDNA.

The CDR3 totals 15 residues. From germline, CDR1 is MNHEY and CDR2 SMNVEV (reference sequence). V was cut by 4 bases and J by 8 bases, with 17 bases left in between. Original processing methods: Amplification of reference gene primers was used by the study to estimate nucleated cell counts. The table came from immunoSEQ multiplex PCR; TCRdb's copy has only in-frame clones and leaves some out. V and J calls and clone size are copied from that table; D and trimming were computed from the DNA. The table lists 63,000 or so clones, about 88% of them singletons. The J gene is TRBJ1-4, the V gene TRBV27, with TRBD1 as a possible D gene (6 bases). This TCR derives from a human donor in a cohort sampled during active COVID-19. Sequencing was performed on peripheral blood. This CDR3 is CASSSYQAGAEKLFF. CDR3 nucleotide sequence: TGTGCCAGCAGTTCGTATCAGGCGGGGGCGGAAAAACTGTTTTTT.